This note documents a single T cell receptor beta chain sequence. Its specific antigen is unknown. No base quality information exists; no much larger clone differs at one position. Per the germline V gene (reference sequence), GTSNPN is the CDR1 and SVGIG is the CDR2. The CDR3 contains 14 residues, cysteine and phenylalanine counted. This entry keeps only the CDR3 DNA: 42 bases, framed from base 1. Trimming removed 0 bases from V and 7 bases from J, leaving 13 bases between the germline ends. RNA was extracted using the RNeasy kit, and 0.5 to 1 microgram was reverse transcribed with random hexamers. TCR beta CDR3 regions were amplified with the immunoSEQ multiplex PCR assay covering 54 Vbeta and 13 Jbeta segments. PCR amplification bias was corrected using a synthetic template baseline for primer optimization and computational correction. In the original analysis: Reads were annotated to V, D and J genes according to IMGT and were analyzed with immunoSEQ Analyzer, with only productive sequences retained. To calculate clonality, Shannon entropy was normalized by log2 of the number of productive unique sequences and then subtracted from one. For each patient and control, public and private clones were evaluated among the 100 most prevalent clones. A clone was defined as Susac-specific if it was absent from the healthy and MS cohorts, from roughly 990 published viral clones and from other ImmuneACCESS disease sequences. TCRdb trimmed the raw reads at Q25, called clones with MiXCR and kept productive beta chains. Under each unique CDR3 protein, matching rows form one entry showing the most common genes and DNA. It is TCRdb's table, rather than the study itself, that gives the V and J calls and clone size. Counted in this sample were about 440,000 distinct CDR3 sequences; roughly 85% of them appeared once. The top ten clones comprise about 0.1% of the sample.

High-throughput TCR beta sequencing profiled peripheral blood CD8+ and CD4+ T cells from healthy donors, Susac syndrome patients and multiple sclerosis patients. Multiple sclerosis controls were treatment-naive patients with stable or active relapsing-remitting disease fulfilling revised McDonald criteria. CD8+ TEMRA cells were enriched by FACS, while bulk CD8+ and CD4+ T cells were purified by magnetic negative isolation. Blood was collected in EDTA tubes and processed within 24 hours, with PBMCs isolated through density gradient centrifugation. PBMCs destined for TCR sequencing were cryopreserved in liquid nitrogen and later thawed in a 37 °C water bath. The sorted or isolated CD4+, CD8+ and CD8+ TEMRA cells reached a purity of at least 90%. These data belong to a study of CD8 T cells in Susac syndrome (dated 2019 in TCRdb). Study-wide context: Whether CD8+ T cell activation and differentiation in Susac syndrome was antigen driven was tested using repertoire sequencing. The clonality of the CD8+ T cell repertoire was compared across over 9 healthy donors, some 14 Susac syndrome patients and roughly 16 multiple sclerosis patients. Here is what the overall study found, with its caveats: The TCR sequencing and HLA analysis was acknowledged to have included a relatively small number of individuals.

The source is a human donor with multiple sclerosis. The chain is made from TRBV30 and TRBJ2-1; the D match is possibly TRBD1 or TRBD2, with 5 bases aligned in each. The sequenced sample was CD8+ T cells from PBMCs. The DNA sequence is as follows: TGTGCCTGGAGTGTAGAGGGGTACTCGAATGAGCAGTTCTTC. Translated, it gives CAWSVEGYSNEQFF.